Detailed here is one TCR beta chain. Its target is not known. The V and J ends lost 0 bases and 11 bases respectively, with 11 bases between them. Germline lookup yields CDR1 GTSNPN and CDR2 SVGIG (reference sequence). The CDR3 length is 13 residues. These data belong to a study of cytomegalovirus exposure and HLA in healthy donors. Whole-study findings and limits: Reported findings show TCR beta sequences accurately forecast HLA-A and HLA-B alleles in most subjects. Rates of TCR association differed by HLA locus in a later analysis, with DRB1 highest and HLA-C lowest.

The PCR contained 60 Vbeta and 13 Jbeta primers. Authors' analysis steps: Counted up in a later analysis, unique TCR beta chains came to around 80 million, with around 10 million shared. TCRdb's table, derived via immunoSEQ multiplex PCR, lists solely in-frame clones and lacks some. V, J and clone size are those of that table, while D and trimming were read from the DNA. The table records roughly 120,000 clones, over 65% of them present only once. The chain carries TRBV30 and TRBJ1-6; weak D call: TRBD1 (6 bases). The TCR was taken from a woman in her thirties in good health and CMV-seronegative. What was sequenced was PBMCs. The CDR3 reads CAWSVLEGAPLHF. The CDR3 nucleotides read TGTGCCTGGAGTGTTCTAGAGGGGGCACCCCTCCACTTT.